This is a list of T cell receptor beta chains from one sample in a study of regulatory T cells in long-lasting Graves disease. One entry per CDR3 protein results from TCRdb running MiXCR on the multiplex PCR reads. The table lists 400,000 to 550,000 distinct CDR3 sequences, 16% of them singletons, with approximately 12% in the top ten. These data were also reused for a study on T cells in Graves' hyperthyroidism and ophthalmopathy.

The sample in question was peripheral blood mononuclear cells (PBMCs), obtained at new diagnosis, from a patient treated with antithyroid drugs. These receptor sequences come from a woman under 40 with Graves disease. Each CDR3 is given with its conserved first and last residue. Fields, in order: clone size, J gene, D gene, V gene, CDR3 protein, CDR3 DNA. D genes are given only for firm matches. Some rows mark clone size as missing; the rest say once, few, many or name a class of expanded clone.

size: many; J: TRBJ1-2; D: .; V: TRBV18; CDR3: CASSQGENYGYTF; DNA: TGCGCCAGCAGCCAGGGAGAGAACTATGGCTACACCTTC
size: .; J: TRBJ2-1; D: .; V: TRBV7-2; CDR3: CASSMDVWAHRSYNEQFF; DNA: TGTGCCAGCAGCATGGACGTCTGGGCCCATCGCTCCTACAATGAGCAGTTCTTC
size: .; J: TRBJ2-3; D: TRBD2; V: TRBV20-1; CDR3: CSAGTSVGTQYF; DNA: TGCAGTGCGGGGACTAGCGTCGGTACGCAGTATTTT
size: many; J: TRBJ2-1; D: TRBD1; V: TRBV3-1; CDR3: CASSQNRGRIYNEQFF; DNA: TGTGCCAGCAGCCAAAACAGGGGGCGCATCTACAATGAGCAGTTCTTC
size: few; J: TRBJ2-7; D: TRBD2; V: TRBV20-1; CDR3: CSARGTSGVYEQYF; DNA: TGCAGTGCTAGAGGGACTAGCGGGGTCTATGAGCAGTACTTC
size: many; J: TRBJ2-7; D: TRBD2; V: TRBV6-2/TRBV6-3; CDR3: CASQIAGSRHEQYF; DNA: TGTGCCAGCCAGATAGCGGGATCTCGACACGAGCAGTACTTC
size: .; J: TRBJ2-1; D: .; V: TRBV27; CDR3: CASSLSGYEQFF; DNA: TGTGCCAGCAGTTTATCAGGGTATGAGCAGTTCTTC
size: many; J: TRBJ2-7; D: TRBD2; V: TRBV18; CDR3: CASSPPAREYEQYF; DNA: TGTGCCAGCTCACCACCGGCGCGGGAGTACGAGCAGTACTTC
size: .; J: TRBJ2-2; D: TRBD1; V: TRBV20-1; CDR3: CSALSGTGLENTGELFF; DNA: TGCAGTGCCCTATCCGGGACAGGGTTGGAGAACACCGGGGAGCTGTTTTTT
size: many; J: TRBJ1-2; D: TRBD1; V: TRBV7-2; CDR3: CASSINTGQGYGYTF; DNA: TGTGCCAGCAGCATAAACACGGGACAGGGTTATGGCTACACCTTC
size: many; J: TRBJ1-5; D: .; V: TRBV6-5; CDR3: CASSSTRGNQPQHF; DNA: TGTGCCAGCAGTTCCACCAGGGGAAATCAGCCCCAGCATTTT
size: many; J: TRBJ2-7; D: TRBD2; V: TRBV20-1; CDR3: CSARARVASGTNEQYF; DNA: TGCAGTGCTAGAGCCAGGGTTGCTAGCGGGACGAACGAGCAGTACTTC
size: few; J: TRBJ2-5; D: .; V: TRBV4-1; CDR3: CASSPDPRQARGWETQYF; DNA: TGCGCCAGCAGCCCAGATCCTAGACAGGCCCGCGGATGGGAGACCCAGTACTTC
size: many; J: TRBJ1-6; D: .; V: TRBV27; CDR3: CASSPRPLGYNSPLHF; DNA: TGTGCCAGCAGTCCACGACCCCTCGGGTATAATTCACCCCTCCACTTT
size: few; J: TRBJ2-1; D: TRBD2; V: TRBV27; CDR3: CASSLTSGRIVFF; DNA: TGTGCCAGCAGTTTGACTAGCGGGAGAATAGTGTTCTTC
size: .; J: TRBJ2-1; D: .; V: TRBV12-3/TRBV12-4; CDR3: CASSFLPTYSEQFF; DNA: TGTGCCAGCAGTTTTCTACCAACCTACAGTGAGCAGTTCTTT
size: few; J: TRBJ1-1; D: .; V: TRBV10-3; CDR3: CAISESGGVTEAFF; DNA: TGTGCCATCAGTGAGTCGGGAGGTGTCACTGAAGCTTTCTTT
size: many; J: TRBJ1-6; D: .; V: TRBV7-8; CDR3: CASTLGPNSPLHF; DNA: TGTGCCAGCACCCTTGGCCCTAATTCACCCCTCCACTTT
size: many; J: TRBJ1-2; D: .; V: TRBV28; CDR3: CASSPTGQFGYTF; DNA: TGTGCCAGCAGCCCCACAGGGCAGTTTGGCTACACCTTC
size: many; J: TRBJ2-1; D: TRBD2; V: TRBV29-1; CDR3: CSAGGLAGGNEQFF; DNA: TGCAGCGCCGGGGGTCTAGCGGGGGGAAATGAGCAGTTCTTC
size: many; J: TRBJ2-3; D: .; V: TRBV7-9; CDR3: CASQRPSSTDTQYF; DNA: TGTGCCAGCCAAAGGCCCTCTAGCACAGATACGCAGTATTTT
size: many; J: TRBJ2-6; D: .; V: TRBV2; CDR3: CASSDRQTNSGANVLTF; DNA: TGTGCCAGCAGTGATAGACAGACCAACTCTGGGGCCAACGTCCTGACTTTC
size: .; J: TRBJ2-3; D: TRBD2; V: TRBV18; CDR3: CASSDPSGSADAQYF; DNA: TGTGCCAGCTCAGACCCTAGCGGGAGCGCAGATGCGCAGTATTTT
size: .; J: TRBJ2-1; D: TRBD2; V: TRBV6-1; CDR3: CASSRPLAETIGEQFF; DNA: TGTGCCAGCAGCCGACCACTAGCGGAGACAATAGGTGAGCAGTTCTTC
size: many; J: TRBJ2-5; D: TRBD1; V: TRBV28; CDR3: CASSITGQGGETQYF; DNA: TGTGCCAGCAGTATCACGGGACAGGGGGGGGAGACCCAGTACTTC
size: many; J: TRBJ2-1; D: TRBD2; V: TRBV7-9; CDR3: CASSEPGLAGDNEQFF; DNA: TGTGCCAGCAGCGAACCGGGACTAGCGGGAGACAATGAGCAGTTCTTC
size: many; J: TRBJ2-3; D: .; V: TRBV6-1; CDR3: CASKGRGLTDTQYF; DNA: TGTGCCAGCAAGGGGCGGGGTCTCACAGATACGCAGTATTTT
size: .; J: TRBJ2-7; D: TRBD2; V: TRBV3-1; CDR3: CASSQDLASGTYEQYF; DNA: TGTGCCAGCAGCCAAGATCTTGCTAGCGGGACCTACGAGCAGTACTTC
size: many; J: TRBJ2-2; D: .; V: TRBV27; CDR3: CASSPLTGLAHGELFF; DNA: TGTGCCAGCAGTCCCCTCACGGGGCTAGCACACGGGGAGCTGTTTTTT
size: many; J: TRBJ2-1; D: .; V: TRBV27; CDR3: CASREPGGYNEQFF; DNA: TGTGCCAGCAGGGAACCAGGCGGGTATAATGAGCAGTTCTTC
size: many; J: TRBJ1-2; D: TRBD1; V: TRBV20-1; CDR3: CSARHLDRVYGYTF; DNA: TGCAGTGCTAGACACTTAGACAGGGTCTATGGCTACACCTTC
size: many; J: TRBJ2-1; D: TRBD2; V: TRBV29-1; CDR3: CSVEGLAINEQFF; DNA: TGCAGCGTTGAAGGACTAGCGATCAATGAGCAGTTCTTC
size: many; J: TRBJ1-1; D: .; V: TRBV12-3/TRBV12-4; CDR3: CASSFGGPDTEAFF; DNA: TGTGCCAGCAGTTTTGGAGGGCCGGACACTGAAGCTTTCTTT
size: .; J: TRBJ2-1; D: .; V: TRBV10-3; CDR3: CAISAPSEQFF; DNA: TGTGCCATCAGTGCCCCTTCTGAGCAGTTCTTC
size: many; J: TRBJ2-7; D: .; V: TRBV28; CDR3: CASSLSWDTYF; DNA: TGTGCCAGCAGTTTATCTTGGGACACATACTTC
size: many; J: TRBJ2-1; D: .; V: TRBV5-1; CDR3: CASSLSGEEREQFF; DNA: TGCGCCAGCAGCTTGAGTGGGGAAGAGAGGGAGCAGTTCTTC
size: many; J: TRBJ2-3; D: .; V: TRBV12-5; CDR3: CASGLVQTSHGTDTQYF; DNA: TGTGCTAGTGGTTTGGTACAAACTAGCCACGGCACAGATACGCAGTATTTT
size: many; J: TRBJ2-1; D: TRBD2; V: TRBV28; CDR3: CASSFPPTSGNYNEQFF; DNA: TGTGCCAGCAGTTTCCCCCCGACTAGCGGAAATTACAATGAGCAGTTCTTC
size: many; J: TRBJ1-2; D: .; V: TRBV27; CDR3: CASSPGGDGYTF; DNA: TGTGCCAGCAGTCCTGGGGGGGATGGCTACACCTTC
size: few; J: TRBJ2-1; D: TRBD2; V: TRBV4-1; CDR3: CASSPGLAINNEQFF; DNA: TGCGCCAGCAGCCCGGGACTAGCAATCAATAATGAGCAGTTCTTC
size: many; J: TRBJ2-1; D: TRBD2; V: TRBV4-1; CDR3: CASSQGLAGAYEQFF; DNA: TGCGCCAGCAGCCAAGGGCTAGCGGGAGCCTATGAGCAGTTCTTC
size: .; J: TRBJ2-5; D: .; V: TRBV12-3/TRBV12-4; CDR3: CASTGWGERGQETQYF; DNA: TGTGCCAGCACTGGCTGGGGGGAAAGGGGGCAAGAGACCCAGTACTTC
size: .; J: TRBJ2-2; D: TRBD2; V: TRBV10-3; CDR3: CAISEFSGGDTGELFF; DNA: TGTGCCATCAGTGAATTTAGCGGGGGGGACACCGGGGAGCTGTTTTTT
size: .; J: TRBJ1-2; D: .; V: TRBV6-1; CDR3: CASCQGTPRINYGYTF; DNA: TGTGCCAGCTGTCAGGGCACCCCCCGAATTAACTATGGCTACACCTTC
size: many; J: TRBJ2-7; D: TRBD1; V: TRBV11-2; CDR3: CASSAGTGSNEQYF; DNA: TGTGCCAGCAGCGCCGGGACAGGTAGTAACGAGCAGTACTTC
size: many; J: TRBJ1-1; D: .; V: TRBV12-3/TRBV12-4; CDR3: CASSPHEVTEAFF; DNA: TGTGCCAGCAGTCCTCACGAGGTCACTGAAGCTTTCTTT
size: .; J: TRBJ2-7; D: TRBD2; V: TRBV20-1; CDR3: CSAIVAGGNYEQYF; DNA: TGCAGTGCTATTGTAGCGGGAGGGAACTACGAGCAGTACTTC
size: .; J: TRBJ2-7; D: TRBD2; V: TRBV19; CDR3: CASSELAGSYEQYF; DNA: TGTGCCAGTAGTGAACTAGCGGGATCCTACGAGCAGTACTTC
size: many; J: TRBJ2-7; D: TRBD2; V: TRBV11-2; CDR3: CASSSRGEGEQYF; DNA: TGTGCCAGCAGTAGCCGGGGGGAAGGGGAGCAGTACTTC
size: .; J: TRBJ2-7; D: .; V: TRBV2; CDR3: CASRTDGGEQYF; DNA: TGTGCCAGCAGGACTGACGGGGGCGAGCAGTACTTC
size: many; J: TRBJ1-5; D: TRBD1; V: TRBV18; CDR3: CASSFRQGDQPQHF; DNA: TGTGCCAGCTCATTTCGACAGGGTGATCAGCCCCAGCATTTT
size: many; J: TRBJ2-3; D: .; V: TRBV28; CDR3: CASSQTFDTQYF; DNA: TGTGCCAGCAGCCAGACTTTCGATACGCAGTATTTT
size: many; J: TRBJ1-1; D: .; V: TRBV10-3; CDR3: CAIGGNTEAFF; DNA: TGTGCCATCGGAGGGAACACTGAAGCTTTCTTT
size: few; J: TRBJ2-1; D: .; V: TRBV30; CDR3: CAWKFGNEQFF; DNA: TGTGCCTGGAAATTTGGAAATGAGCAGTTCTTC
size: many; J: TRBJ2-3; D: .; V: TRBV28; CDR3: CASSTHWEYRPTSTDTQYF; DNA: TGTGCCAGCAGTACACACTGGGAGTATCGGCCGACTAGCACAGATACGCAGTATTTT
size: .; J: TRBJ2-5; D: .; V: TRBV29-1; CDR3: CSVEEGPQETQYF; DNA: TGCAGCGTTGAAGAGGGTCCGCAAGAGACCCAGTACTTC
size: many; J: TRBJ1-2; D: TRBD1; V: TRBV18; CDR3: CASSRAGTDYGYTF; DNA: TGTGCCAGCTCACGCGCCGGGACAGACTATGGCTACACCTTC